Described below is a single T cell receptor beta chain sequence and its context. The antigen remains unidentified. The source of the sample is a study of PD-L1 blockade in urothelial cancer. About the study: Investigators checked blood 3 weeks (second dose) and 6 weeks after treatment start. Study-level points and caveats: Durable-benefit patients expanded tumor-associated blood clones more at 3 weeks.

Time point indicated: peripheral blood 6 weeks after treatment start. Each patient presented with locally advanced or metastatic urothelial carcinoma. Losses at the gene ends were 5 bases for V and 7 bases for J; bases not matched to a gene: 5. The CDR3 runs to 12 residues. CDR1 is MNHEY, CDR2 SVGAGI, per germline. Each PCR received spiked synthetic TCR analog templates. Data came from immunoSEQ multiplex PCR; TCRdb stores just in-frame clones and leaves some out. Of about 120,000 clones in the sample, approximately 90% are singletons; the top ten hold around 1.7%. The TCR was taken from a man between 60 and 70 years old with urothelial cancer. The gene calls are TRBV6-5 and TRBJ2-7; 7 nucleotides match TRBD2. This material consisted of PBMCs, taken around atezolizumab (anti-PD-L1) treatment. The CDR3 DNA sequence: TGTGCCAGCAGTGGGATTAGCGGGGAGCAGTACTTC. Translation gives CASSGISGEQYF.